The T cell receptor beta chain under discussion was sequenced for a study of T cells in Graves' hyperthyroidism and ophthalmopathy. Findings of the study overall: Separation of ophthalmopathy from stable hyperthyroidism was achieved by a 13 V-J model.

Patients between 18 and 65 years old had hyperthyroidism, newly diagnosed and lasting under 2 months. The study left out patients who had uncontrolled infection, other autoimmune disease, pregnancy or lactation. Diagnosing involved the use of clinical symptoms, serum thyroxine and TRAb, thyroid ultrasound and orbital computed tomography. This clonotype has at least ten counts. The antigen is unknown. Amplification of TCR beta CDR3 regions used RNA as the template. With the HTBI primer set, the TCR CDR3 went through a first round of RT-PCR. Via MiXCR, TCRdb re-called the multiplex PCR reads, giving one row per CDR3 protein. The data hold fewer than 500,000 distinct CDR3 sequences, with approximately 15% observed a single time. The CDR3 extends over 14 amino acids. With 7 bases clipped from V and 4 bases from J, the junction kept 8 bases outside the gene matches. From germline, CDR1 is ENHRY and CDR2 SYGVKD.

The chain is built from TRBV10-3 and TRBJ1-1; 8 positions match TRBD1. This clonotype was obtained from a man between 25 and 39 years old with Graves' hyperthyroidism that later progressed to Graves' ophthalmopathy. The source material was blood. CDR3 coding DNA: TGTGCCATCAAGCAGACAGGGGACAGCACTGAAGCTTTCTTT. This translates into CAIKQTGDSTEAFF.